The 24 T cell receptor beta chains below come from one sample, sequenced in a study of cytomegalovirus exposure and HLA in healthy donors. PCR amplification relied on 60 Vbeta primers (plus 13 Jbeta primers). Repertoires were generated with immunoSEQ multiplex PCR, while TCRdb's copy carries only in-frame clones and drops some. This table holds 150,000 to 200,000 clones, around three quarters found once. The sample was PBMCs. The receptors shown here come from a boy younger than 18 in good health and CMV-seronegative.

This clone was counted a few times. The genes are TRBV10-3 and TRBJ2-3; 7 nucleotides agree with TRBD2. V was clipped by 4 bases and J by 2 bases; unmatched bases: 3. The CDR3 sequence is 14 residues long. Germline CDR1 and CDR2: ENHRY and SYGVKD. This chain's CDR3 is CAISGGGSTDTQYF. The CDR3 DNA reads TGTGCCATCAGTGGGGGGGGTTCCACAGATACGCAGTATTTT.

V and J are TRBV6-1 and TRBJ2-7, with D unresolved. Germline loops: CDR1 MNHNS, CDR2 SASEGT. CDR3 length: 15 residues. V lost 2 bases and J lost 0, with 11 bases in between. The CDR3 DNA follows: TGTGCCAGCAGTGAAAATATCCTGAGCTCCTACGAGCAGTACTTC. Translation gives CASSENILSSYEQYF.

This clone was seen only once. The chain is built from TRBV12-2 and TRBJ1-2; the table's D call, TRBD1, has no DNA check behind it. TRBV12-2 is described as a pseudogene. The CDR3 loop spans 17 amino acids. CDR3 region: CASRLETGTGSSYGYTF. As DNA, the CDR3 is TGTGCAAGTCGCTTAGAGACCGGGACAGGGAGTTCCTATGGCTACACCTTC.

J is TRBJ1-2 and V is TRBV11-1; 7 positions agree with TRBD1. Per germline, CDR1 SGHAT and CDR2 FQDESV (reference sequence). This CDR3 contains 15 residues. J gave up 0 bases and V 4 bases, and 5 bases lay outside the gene matches. CDR3 DNA sequence: TGTGCCAGCAGCTGGGGGGACAGCTCTAACTATGGCTACACCTTC. Translated, it gives CASSWGDSSNYGYTF.

This chain connects TRBV6-1 to TRBJ1-2, with 10 bases identical to TRBD1. V was clipped by 1 base and J by 4 bases; unmatched bases: 6. The V gene's germline CDR1 is MNHNS and CDR2 SASEGT. The CDR3 loop spans 16 amino acids. The CDR3 region is CASSEEGDRGFYGYTF. The CDR3 DNA reads TGTGCCAGCAGTGAAGAGGGGGACAGGGGATTCTATGGCTACACCTTC.

This clone was seen once. This chain joins TRBV13 and TRBJ1-1; TRBD1 matches at 9 bases. Germline-derived CDR1 and CDR2 are PRHDT and FYEKMQ (reference sequence). This CDR3 spans 18 amino acids. V lost 4 bases, J lost 1 base, and 13 bases stayed unmatched. The CDR3 nucleotides read TGTGCCAGCAGCTCCAACTCGAGAAACAGGGGGCCGAACACTGAAGCTTTCTTT. Translating gives CASSSNSRNRGPNTEAFF.

The table lists this clone with a count of one. The chain carries TRBV27 and TRBJ1-2; 7 bases line up with TRBD1. Trimming took 4 bases from V and 5 from J; bases not matched to a gene: 7. Germline loops: CDR1 MNHEY, CDR2 SMNVEV (reference sequence). The CDR3 covers 14 residues. In DNA, the CDR3 is TGTGCCAGCAGTTCTTTGGGGACAGCTTATGGCTACACCTTC. It translates to CASSSLGTAYGYTF.

This clone has a handful of counts. This chain joins TRBV4-1 and TRBJ1-2; possibly TRBD1 for D (6 bases). The germline V gene has CDR1 MGHRA and CDR2 YSYEKL. The CDR3 consists of 17 residues. Trimming pared 3 bases from V and 7 bases from J, leaving 24 bases between. The CDR3 sequence is CASSQEAGATFPGGYTF. CDR3 DNA sequence: TGCGCCAGCAGCCAGGAGGCAGGGGCGACCTTTCCCGGTGGCTACACCTTC.

J is TRBJ2-4 and V is TRBV4-3; possibly TRBD1 for D (5 bases). The V and J ends lost 0 bases and 7 bases respectively, with 13 bases between them. Germline CDR1 LGHNA, CDR2 YSLEER. There are 15 residues in the CDR3. This CDR3 is CASSQDWGPVNIQYF. The CDR3 DNA reads as TGCGCCAGCAGCCAAGATTGGGGCCCGGTGAACATTCAGTACTTC.

The chain joins TRBV5-1 to TRBJ2-1; 7 nucleotides match TRBD2. The CDR3 runs to 18 residues. Trimming took 4 bases from V and 4 from J; bases not matched to a gene: 17. Looked up from germline, CDR1 is SGHRS and CDR2 is YFSETQ. This chain's CDR3 is CASSALGFSGEYYNEQFF. The CDR3 nucleotides are TGCGCCAGCAGCGCACTAGGTTTCAGCGGGGAGTATTACAATGAGCAGTTCTTC.

The chain uses TRBV10-2 and TRBJ2-7; 13 bases fit TRBD2. The germline CDR1 and CDR2 sequences are WSHSY and SAAADI. J lost 3 bases, V lost 6 bases, and 11 bases had no gene match. The CDR3 runs to 17 residues. DNA for the CDR3: TGCGCCAGCAGCGGACTAGCGGGAGTTTCTGGGGGCTACGAGCAGTACTTC. It translates to CASSGLAGVSGGYEQYF.

The DNA of the CDR3 is TGTGCCTGGACAGTCGGGAATCAGCCCCAGCATTTT. Translation gives CAWTVGNQPQHF. The rearrangement uses TRBV30 and TRBJ1-5; D unclear. The CDR3 consists of 12 residues. V lost 4 bases and J 4 bases, leaving 8 bases between the germline ends. Germline assignment: CDR1 GTSNPN and CDR2 SVGIG (reference sequence).

The gene calls are TRBV6-5 and TRBJ1-5, with D unclear. From germline, CDR1 is MNHEY and CDR2 SVGAGI. The CDR3 spans 13 residues. V dropped 0 bases and J dropped 4 bases, with 4 bases sitting between them. This CDR3 is CASSYSRNQPQHF. CDR3 bases: TGTGCCAGCAGTTACTCGAGGAATCAGCCCCAGCATTTT.

This clone has a single count. V is TRBV4-1 and J is TRBJ1-5, with a weak D call TRBD1 (6 bases). V was cut by 1 base and J by 3 bases, with 16 bases left in between. Germline-derived CDR1 and CDR2 are MGHRA and YSYEKL. The CDR3 is 17 amino acids. The CDR3 sequence: CASSQVAGESNNQPQHF. In DNA, the CDR3 is TGCGCCAGCAGCCAAGTGGCAGGGGAATCAAACAATCAGCCCCAGCATTTT.

As regards this clone: Mismatch with germline at one junction end may stem from a read error. This rearrangement joins TRBV4-3 to TRBJ2-1, with D uncertain. CDR3 length: 15 residues. CDR1 LGHNA and CDR2 YSLEER come from the germline V gene. CDR3 sequence: CASSKDTAAYNEQFF. The CDR3 DNA sequence: TGCGCCAGCAGCAAAGACACGGCGGCATACAATGAGCAGTTCTTC.

V usage is TRBV5-6 and J usage is TRBJ2-7, with unresolved D. This CDR3 contains 15 residues. Looked up from germline, CDR1 is SGHDT and CDR2 is YYEEEE. The V end was cut by 0 bases, the J end by 1 base, with 11 bases between. In DNA, the CDR3 is TGTGCCAGCAGCTTGGAACCCCGGCGGTCCTACGAGCAGTACTTC. This codes for CASSLEPRRSYEQYF.

The rearrangement links TRBV2 to TRBJ2-3; 9 bases fit TRBD2. Germline V lookup: CDR1 SNHLY, CDR2 FYNNEI. The CDR3 covers 15 residues. Trimming at V came to 6 bases and at J to 0 bases, leaving 4 bases not matched to a gene. The CDR3 DNA reads TGTGCCAGCAGGGGCGGACTAGCGAGCACAGATACGCAGTATTTT. As protein: CASRGGLASTDTQYF.

DNA for the CDR3: TGTGCCAGCAGCTTGACCGCGAGCTCTGGAAACACCATATATTTT. Amino acids: CASSLTASSGNTIYF. The J gene is TRBJ1-3, the V gene TRBV5-4; D is unresolved. Deletions cut 1 base from V and 0 bases from J, with 8 bases between. The V gene's germline CDR1 is SGHNT and CDR2 YYREEE (reference sequence). CDR3 size: 15 residues.

This clone was observed a few times. The gene calls are TRBV6-6 and TRBJ1-2; D possibly corresponds to TRBD1 (5 bases). The germline gives CDR1 MNHNY, CDR2 SVGAGI (reference sequence). The CDR3 covers 13 residues. V was pared by 6 bases and J by 4 bases, with 12 bases between. CDR3 amino acids: CASRTAGSYGYTF. The CDR3 DNA sequence: TGTGCCAGCAGAACCGCAGGGTCCTATGGCTACACCTTC.

V gene TRBV10-1 combines with J gene TRBJ2-1; 11 nucleotides align to TRBD1. The CDR3 is 17 residues long. Looked up from germline, CDR1 is WNHNN and CDR2 is SYGVQD (reference sequence). Losses at the gene ends were 7 bases for V and 5 bases for J; bases not matched to a gene: 13. Here the CDR3 reads CASIRGQGEKGHNEQFF. CDR3 nucleotide sequence: TGCGCCAGCATCAGGGGACAGGGGGAAAAGGGGCACAATGAGCAGTTCTTC.

This chain uses TRBV5-5 with TRBJ1-2, with 7 positions matching TRBD1. In germline, CDR1 is SGHKS, CDR2 YYEKEE (reference sequence). The CDR3 is made up of 15 amino acids. V shed 1 base and J 5 bases; nucleotides not matched to a gene: 8. The CDR3: CASSLSRGQQYGYTF. Here the CDR3 DNA reads TGTGCCAGCAGCTTGAGCCGGGGACAGCAATATGGCTACACCTTC.

In this sample, this clone turned up once. The J gene is TRBJ2-7, the V gene TRBV6-5, with D perhaps TRBD1 (6 bases). This CDR3 has 13 amino acids. Deletions cut 2 bases from V and 3 bases from J, with 8 bases between. The germline V gene encodes CDR1 MNHEY and CDR2 SVGAGI. The CDR3 protein is CASSYGTNYEQYF. The CDR3 DNA reads as TGTGCCAGCAGTTACGGGACAAACTACGAGCAGTACTTC.

The chain carries TRBV7-8 and TRBJ1-2; no reliable D call. Trimming cost V 2 bases and J 7 bases, with 17 bases left between them. Per germline, CDR1 SGHVS and CDR2 FQNEAQ. The CDR3 runs to 15 residues. This CDR3 reads CASSLLSGLGGGYTF. In DNA form, the CDR3 reads TGTGCCAGCAGCTTACTCTCGGGTTTGGGAGGTGGCTACACCTTC.

This chain uses TRBV18 with TRBJ2-1; D is unresolved. V lost 1 base, J lost 8 bases, and 12 bases lay in between. The CDR3 loop spans 14 amino acids. The germline V gene has CDR1 KGHSH and CDR2 LQKENI. The CDR3 DNA is TGTGCCAGCTCACCACGAAGCGACGCCGATGAGCAGTTCTTC. It is translated as CASSPRSDADEQFF.